These 11 T cell receptor beta chains came from one sample sequenced in a study of cytomegalovirus exposure and HLA in healthy donors. In the PCR, 60 Vbeta and 13 Jbeta primers were used. Assay used: immunoSEQ multiplex PCR; TCRdb lists only in-frame clones, some missing. The sample consists of more than 100,000 clones, around 72% of them appearing once. Source material: PBMCs. The receptors shown here come from a woman aged 40 to 55 in good health and CMV-seropositive.

The genes are TRBV5-8 and TRBJ1-6; 8 bases are a match to TRBD1. The V and J ends lost 4 bases and 7 bases, in that order; junction bases with no gene match: 7. Germline V lookup: CDR1 SGHTS, CDR2 YDEGEE. The CDR3 has 15 residues. CDR3 in amino acids: CASSPGQGWNSPLHF. The CDR3 DNA follows: TGTGCCAGCAGCCCCGGACAGGGTTGGAATTCACCCCTCCACTTT.

The V gene is TRBV5-4, the J gene TRBJ2-7; unclear D gene. The CDR3 consists of 15 residues. Germline V lookup: CDR1 SGHNT, CDR2 YYREEE (reference sequence). V dropped 0 bases and J dropped 4 bases, with 14 bases sitting between them. The CDR3 nucleotides read TGTGCCAGCAGCTTGGAACCGAGCGCGGAATACGAGCAGTACTTC. It encodes CASSLEPSAEYEQYF.

This CDR3 is CASSVGVQGNQPQHF. DNA of the CDR3: TGTGCCAGCAGCGTAGGAGTCCAGGGGAATCAGCCCCAGCATTTT. The chain carries TRBV9 and TRBJ1-5, with a possible D match to TRBD1 (6 bases). The CDR3 sequence is 15 residues long. CDR1 is SGDLS, CDR2 YYNGEE, per germline. V was shortened by 0 bases and J by 4 bases, with 11 bases between the two germline ends.

The rearrangement joins TRBV7-4 to TRBJ1-4; D is unclear. The V and J ends lost 9 bases and 0 bases respectively, with 14 bases between them. The CDR3 is 15 residues long. Germline V gene lookup returns CDR1 SGHVT and CDR2 SQSDAQ. The chain's CDR3 is CARLVPIPTNEKLFF. The CDR3 DNA is TGTGCCAGGTTAGTTCCCATTCCAACTAATGAAAAACTGTTTTTT.

This clone occurred once. This chain uses TRBV5-4 with TRBJ1-1; TRBD1 matches 9 bases. V shed 0 bases, J shed 7 bases, and the junction held 7 bases outside the gene matches. This CDR3 has 15 residues. Germline V gives CDR1 SGHNT, CDR2 YYREEE (reference sequence). The CDR3 loop reads CASSLALGQGIEAFF. The CDR3 DNA is TGTGCCAGCAGCTTGGCCCTGGGACAGGGAATTGAAGCTTTCTTT.

The CDR3 reads CSVEPGQGAHEQYF. For the CDR3, the DNA is TGCAGCGTGGAACCGGGACAGGGGGCCCACGAGCAGTACTTC. This sequence joins TRBV29-1 and TRBJ2-5, with 12 bases lining up with TRBD1. The J call may not be correct, given that the DNA end is closer to TRBJ2-7. Looked up from germline, CDR1 is SQVTM and CDR2 is ANQGSEA. This CDR3 comprises 14 residues.

This chain links TRBV11-3 with TRBJ1-5; a possible D gene is TRBD1 (6 bases). CDR3 length: 18 residues. V was shortened by 6 bases and J by 0 bases, with 21 bases between the two germline ends. CDR1 is SGHNT, CDR2 YENEEA, per germline. This CDR3 reads CASSRGGQGRDSNQPQHF. The DNA for the CDR3 is TGTGCCAGCAGTAGGGGGGGGCAGGGGCGGGATAGCAATCAGCCCCAGCATTTT.

The V call is TRBV13, the J call TRBJ2-7; 8 bases line up with TRBD1. The CDR3 runs to 14 residues. Germline V gives CDR1 PRHDT, CDR2 FYEKMQ (reference sequence). The ends lost 0 bases at V and 7 bases at J; junction bases unmatched: 5. CDR3 bases: TGTGCCAGCAGCTTAGGGGACAGGGTAGGTGAGCAGTACTTC. Its protein product is CASSLGDRVGEQYF.

This sequence joins TRBV5-1 and TRBJ1-1; TRBD1 is a possible D gene (5 bases). V gave up 4 bases and J gave up 1 base, with 17 bases separating them. Germline values: CDR1 SGHRS, CDR2 YFSETQ. The CDR3 runs 16 residues. The CDR3 DNA follows: TGCGCCAGCAGCACCGCCCATGCAGGGCCGAACACTGAAGCTTTCTTT. Translated: CASSTAHAGPNTEAFF.

CDR3 loop: CASSSGLDRGYTF. The CDR3 nucleotides read TGCGCCAGCAGCTCGGGACTGGATCGGGGCTACACCTTC. The rearrangement uses TRBV5-1 and TRBJ1-2; D might be TRBD1 (5 bases). Germline V gene lookup returns CDR1 SGHRS and CDR2 YFSETQ. V was shortened by 3 bases and J by 8 bases, with 14 bases between the two germline ends. The CDR3 length is 13 residues.

This chain links TRBV4-3 with TRBJ2-2; TRBD2 matches at 9 bases. CDR1 LGHNA and CDR2 YSLEER come from the germline V gene. The ends lost 5 bases at V and 6 bases at J; junction bases unmatched: 10. The CDR3 has 16 residues. The CDR3 here is CASSAQAGGTAGELFF. In nucleotides, the CDR3 is TGCGCCAGCAGCGCGCAGGCGGGGGGGACGGCCGGGGAGCTGTTTTTT.